Listed below are T cell receptor beta chains from one sample, sequenced in a study of blood T cell repertoires in COVID-19. Repertoires were generated with immunoSEQ multiplex PCR, while TCRdb's copy carries only in-frame clones and drops some. The sample includes roughly 310,000 clones, 75% to 90% of them seen just once. Material for sequencing was PBMCs or T cells enriched from blood (not recorded which). The receptors stem from a woman in her thirties or forties who had recovered from COVID-19. CDR3s include the opening cysteine and the closing phenylalanine or tryptophan. The D gene is left open where the match is weak. The size entry is marked missing in some rows and otherwise reads once, few, many or a size class.

TRBV5-1	TRBD1	NA	TRBJ2-3	CASSLGSGWGQGIEDTQYF	TGCGCCAGCAGCTTGGGGTCTGGTTGGGGACAGGGGATTGAAGATACGCAGTATTTT
TRBV7-9	NA	NA	TRBJ2-3	CASSQGNTDTQYF	TGTGCCAGCAGTCAGGGTAACACAGATACGCAGTATTTT
TRBV18	NA	NA	TRBJ1-5	CASSPQAPPDNQPQHF	TGTGCCAGCTCACCGCAGGCGCCTCCGGACAATCAGCCCCAGCATTTT
TRBV28	NA	NA	TRBJ2-7	CASSFGDTGYEQYF	TGTGCCAGCAGTTTCGGGGACACCGGCTACGAGCAGTACTTC
TRBV6-2/TRBV6-3	NA	NA	TRBJ2-5	CASSYPGQAYQYF	TGTGCCAGCAGTTATCCGGGACAAGCTTACCAGTACTTC
TRBV5-8	NA	NA	TRBJ2-2	CASSLVGRNTGELFF	TGTGCCAGCAGCTTGGTGGGGCGTAACACCGGGGAGCTGTTTTTT
TRBV30	TRBD1	NA	TRBJ2-2	CAWSVGQGFTGELFF	TGTGCCTGGAGTGTGGGACAGGGGTTCACCGGGGAGCTGTTTTTT
TRBV30	NA	NA	TRBJ1-3	CAWSEGGPGNTIYF	TGTGCCTGGAGTGAGGGAGGGCCTGGAAACACCATATATTTT
TRBV7-6	NA	NA	TRBJ1-1	CASSFRGGTEAFF	TGTGCCAGCAGCTTCAGGGGAGGGACTGAAGCTTTCTTT
TRBV13	TRBD2	NA	TRBJ2-3	CASSPLAGGRADTQYF	TGTGCCAGCAGCCCCTTAGCGGGGGGGCGGGCAGATACGCAGTATTTT
TRBV11-3	TRBD2	NA	TRBJ2-1	CASSLVSGPSSYNEQFF	TGTGCCAGCAGCTTAGTTAGCGGGCCAAGCTCCTACAATGAGCAGTTCTTC
TRBV28	NA	NA	TRBJ1-2	CASSFRGYGYTF	TGTGCCAGCAGTTTCAGGGGCTATGGCTACACCTTC
TRBV2	NA	NA	TRBJ2-7	CASNAGASYEQYF	TGTGCCAGCAACGCAGGGGCATCCTACGAGCAGTACTTC
TRBV19	NA	NA	TRBJ1-1	CASSSAVGGREAFF	TGTGCCAGTAGCTCCGCTGTGGGGGGTAGGGAAGCTTTCTTT
TRBV23-1	TRBD1	NA	TRBJ1-2	CASSQDKGQGKGNYGYTF	TGCGCCAGCAGTCAAGATAAGGGACAGGGGAAGGGTAACTATGGCTACACCTTC
TRBV7-9	NA	NA	TRBJ2-2	CASSNTTAGGELFF	TGTGCCAGCAGCAATACGACAGCCGGCGGGGAGCTGTTTTTT
TRBV4-1	NA	once	TRBJ1-1	CASSDTTGLPTEAFF	TGCGCCAGCAGCGACACCACAGGGTTGCCGACTGAAGCTTTCTTT
TRBV24-1	NA	NA	TRBJ2-7	CATSDPWRGQPTPLAEQYF	TGTGCCACCAGTGATCCCTGGAGGGGTCAGCCGACCCCACTGGCCGAGCAGTACTTC
TRBV2	NA	NA	TRBJ2-7	CASSEGVGSYEQYF	TGTGCCAGCAGTGAAGGTGTAGGGAGTTACGAGCAGTACTTC
TRBV5-5	NA	once	TRBJ2-5	CASSQAGDRVQTQYF	TGTGCCAGCAGCCAAGCGGGGGACAGGGTACAGACCCAGTACTTC
TRBV30	TRBD1	NA	TRBJ2-3	CAWSDDRGRSTDTQYF	TGTGCCTGGAGCGATGACAGGGGGCGAAGCACAGATACGCAGTATTTT
TRBV7-2	NA	NA	TRBJ2-2	CASSFNVGGGAGELFF	TGTGCCAGCAGCTTCAATGTCGGGGGAGGAGCCGGGGAGCTGTTTTTT
TRBV7-9	TRBD2	NA	TRBJ2-3	CASSLALAGTTDTQYF	TGTGCCAGCAGCTTAGCTCTAGCGGGCACCACAGATACGCAGTATTTT
TRBV7-9	NA	NA	TRBJ2-1	CASSSYRSGLGEQFF	TGTGCCAGCAGCTCGTATAGGTCCGGGTTGGGTGAGCAGTTCTTC
TRBV5-1	NA	NA	TRBJ2-2	CASSLGDQGRTGELFF	TGCGCCAGCAGCTTGGGGGACCAGGGGAGAACCGGGGAGCTGTTTTTT
TRBV10-3	TRBD2	NA	TRBJ2-1	CAIRDGGRGYNEQFF	TGTGCCATCAGGGATGGCGGGAGAGGTTACAATGAGCAGTTCTTC
TRBV9	TRBD1	NA	TRBJ1-2	CASSESTGVDGYTF	TGTGCCAGCAGCGAATCGACAGGGGTCGATGGCTACACCTTC
TRBV21-1	NA	NA	TRBJ2-3	CASSKVPGQGGTDTQYF	TGTGCCAGCAGCAAAGTTCCGGGACAGGGGGGGACAGATACGCAGTATTTT
TRBV5-6	NA	NA	TRBJ1-1	CASSLGGRTEAFF	TGTGCCAGCAGCTTGGGGGGGAGGACTGAAGCTTTCTTT
TRBV19	NA	NA	TRBJ1-2	CASKDRTPLNYGYTF	TGTGCCAGTAAAGACAGGACTCCCCTTAACTATGGCTACACCTTC
TRBV5-4	TRBD2	few	TRBJ2-2	CASSLEAGGPDRELFF	TGTGCCAGCAGCTTGGAAGCGGGAGGGCCTGATCGGGAGCTGTTTTTT
TRBV2	TRBD1	NA	TRBJ1-4	CASSEWTGGEKLFF	TGTGCCAGCAGTGAATGGACAGGGGGTGAAAAACTGTTTTTT
TRBV9	NA	once	TRBJ1-2	CASSRGNNYGYTF	TGTGCCAGCAGCCGGGGGAACAACTATGGCTACACCTTC
TRBV13	TRBD2	NA	TRBJ2-2	CASSLADTGELFF	TGTGCCAGCAGCCTAGCGGACACCGGGGAGCTGTTTTTT
TRBV28	NA	NA	TRBJ1-5	CASSSPSNQPQHF	TGTGCCAGCAGTTCCCCAAGCAATCAGCCCCAGCATTTT
TRBV27	NA	NA	TRBJ1-1	CASSIRGWNTEAFF	TGTGCCAGCAGTATCAGGGGTTGGAACACTGAAGCTTTCTTT
TRBV5-4	NA	NA	TRBJ1-6	CASSLFAASPLHF	TGTGCCAGCAGCTTGTTTGCGGCTTCACCCCTCCACTTT
TRBV28	TRBD1	NA	TRBJ1-5	CASRLQGASQPQHF	TGTGCCAGCAGATTACAGGGGGCGAGTCAGCCCCAGCATTTT
TRBV3-1/TRBV3-2	NA	NA	TRBJ1-2	CASSQDKLQGGSYTF	TGTGCCAGCAGCCAAGATAAATTGCAGGGCGGAAGCTACACCTTC
TRBV4-3	NA	NA	TRBJ2-7	CASSQGRTNSYEQYF	TGCGCCAGCAGCCAAGGGAGGACTAACTCCTACGAGCAGTACTTC
TRBV24-1	TRBD2	NA	TRBJ2-2	CATSALAGGPTGELFF	TGTGCCACCAGTGCCTTAGCGGGGGGGCCAACCGGGGAGCTGTTTTTT
TRBV28	NA	NA	TRBJ1-2	CASSLRTVMYGYTF	TGTGCCAGCAGTTTACGGACAGTGATGTATGGCTACACCTTC
TRBV30	TRBD2	NA	TRBJ2-7	CACHTSGASYEQYF	TGTGCCTGTCACACTAGCGGGGCCTCCTACGAGCAGTACTTC
TRBV7-8	NA	NA	TRBJ1-6	CASSLVGREEFNSPLHF	TGTGCCAGCAGCTTAGTTGGCAGGGAAGAATTCAATTCACCCCTCCACTTT
TRBV9	TRBD2	once	TRBJ2-1	CASSVAASGGVYEQFF	TGTGCCAGCAGCGTAGCAGCTAGCGGGGGTGTGTATGAGCAGTTCTTC
TRBV11-2	NA	NA	TRBJ2-5	CASSSQGGDQETQYF	TGTGCCAGCAGCTCACAGGGTGGGGACCAAGAGACCCAGTACTTC
TRBV7-2	NA	few	TRBJ2-1	CASSFSGTQRLFF	TGTGCCAGCAGCTTCTCCGGGACACAACGTTTGTTCTTC
TRBV9	NA	NA	TRBJ2-7	CASSVSRDTSSYEQYF	TGTGCCAGCAGCGTGAGCCGGGACACCAGCTCCTACGAGCAGTACTTC
TRBV24-1	TRBD1	NA	TRBJ2-3	CATRDRVTDTQYF	TGTGCCACCCGGGACAGGGTCACAGATACGCAGTATTTT
TRBV24-1	TRBD2	NA	TRBJ2-5	CATSDYRLAGGLPETQYF	TGTGCCACCAGTGATTATCGACTAGCGGGAGGGCTTCCGGAGACCCAGTACTTC